The present entry profiles one T cell receptor beta chain with its context. Its antigen is still unknown. Per the germline V gene, CDR1 is SQVTM and CDR2 is ANQGSEA. The CDR3 contains 12 residues. The V end was cut by 1 base, the J end by 3 bases, with 7 bases between. This specimen belongs to a study of Tregs in tolerant kidney transplant recipients. Broader study findings: Antigen-driven expansion was suggested because donor-specific Tregs expanded more than all Tregs in tolerant patients. Activated donor B cell expansion appeared to reveal the most relevant donor-specific TCRbeta repertoire.

Assay used: immunoSEQ multiplex PCR; TCRdb lists only in-frame clones, some missing. Among about 73,000 clones listed, around 98% were seen once. The V and J genes are TRBV29-1 and TRBJ2-7; the D is unclear. The source material was CD4+ T cells from blood, sampled before the transplant. This clonotype was obtained from a human donor who received a combined kidney and bone marrow transplant. The CDR3 DNA is TGCAGCGTTGAAGCTACGCACTACGAGCAGTACTTC. This translates into CSVEATHYEQYF.